The 18 T cell receptor beta chains in this list originate from one sample, sequenced in a study of metastatic and nonmetastatic thyroid tumors. The entire patient cohort was treatment-naive prior to thyroid surgery. With MiXCR, TCRdb called clones anew from the PCR reads. The table includes about 25,000 clones, roughly 20% detected once. The material sequenced was adjacent normal tissue. The source is a female donor with papillary thyroid cancer or a benign thyroid nodule (not recorded which). Some clones in this sample may be carry-over from other donors' samples.

This clone was seen repeatedly, ten times or more. The rearrangement links TRBV20-1 to TRBJ2-1; TRBD1 aligns across 8 bases. The CDR3 sequence is 14 residues long. The J segment lost 9 bases and the V segment lost 6 bases, leaving 13 bases of the junction unmatched. CDR1 is DFQATT and CDR2 is SNEGSKA in the germline V gene (reference sequence). CDR3 nucleotide sequence: TGCAGTGCCGGACAGGGCTCGTTTGATGCTGAGCAGTTCTTC. Amino acids: CSAGQGSFDAEQFF.

This clone was observed a few times. Because it lacks the conserved phenylalanine or tryptophan at the end, this CDR3 is likely a read error. This chain joins TRBV20-1 and TRBJ1-6; no clear D gene. The CDR3 loop spans 15 amino acids. Trimming left V 1 base short and J 0 bases short, with 7 bases between. Germline V gene data show CDR1 as DFQATT and CDR2 as SNEGSKA (reference sequence). The CDR3 is CSARVHSSYNSPLHC. Written as DNA, the CDR3 is TGCAGTGCTAGAGTTCATAGCTCCTATAATTCACCCCTCCACTGT.

Comment on this clone: The junction departs from germline at one end; a sequencing error may be responsible. The chain has TRBV28 and TRBJ2-4; possibly TRBD1 for D (6 bases). The CDR3 runs 13 residues. Germline V gives CDR1 MDHEN, CDR2 SYDVKM. The CDR3: CASRAPQGNIKYF. In nucleotides, the CDR3 is TGTGCCAGCAGGGCCCCCCAGGGGAACATTAAGTACTTC.

Many counts were recorded for this clone. CDR3 nucleotide sequence: TGCAGTGCTAGAGATTCCGGGACAGTCCTCCACAATGAGCAGTTCTTC. Translated, it gives CSARDSGTVLHNEQFF. The V gene is TRBV20-1, the J gene TRBJ2-1; 7 nucleotides line up with TRBD1. Unmatched junction bases numbered 10, after V lost 0 bases and J lost 5 bases. CDR3 length: 16 amino acids. Looked up from germline, CDR1 is DFQATT and CDR2 is SNEGSKA (reference sequence).

This clone showed up just a few times. Given the absence of the conserved phenylalanine or tryptophan at the CDR3 end, a read error is likely. The limits of the CDR3 on the DNA are not certain, so only TCRdb's listed CDR3 is given. The chain links TRBV19 to TRBJ2-2. Germline V gene lookup returns CDR1 LNHDA and CDR2 SQIVND (reference sequence). The CDR3 is 13 residues long, counting both termini. This CDR3 reads CASSLSNTGELLY.

This clone has more than one count but fewer than ten. This chain links TRBV12-3 or TRBV12-4 with TRBJ1-2, with 9 bases identical to TRBD1. J gave up 8 bases and V 6 bases, and 7 bases lay outside the gene matches. The CDR3 length is 13 residues. CDR3 sequence: CASRLGQGSGYTF. The CDR3 DNA reads TGTGCCAGCAGGTTGGGACAGGGTTCAGGCTACACCTTC.

Regarding this clone: One end of the junction does not line up with germline, which may come from a read error. The rearrangement uses TRBV10-2 and TRBJ2-1; weak D call: TRBD2 (5 bases). The CDR3 is 16 residues long. Germline V gene sequence: CDR1 WSHSY, CDR2 SAAADI. For the CDR3, the DNA is TGCGCCAGCAGTCCTAGCTGGAGAAAACCTTACAATGAGCATTTCTTC. Its translation: CASSPSWRKPYNEHFF.

By share, this clone counts as medium-sized. The genes are TRBV7-2 and TRBJ1-2; D unresolved. V lost 2 bases and J lost 8, with 9 bases in between. This CDR3 region has 12 residues. The germline gives CDR1 SGHTA, CDR2 FQGNSA. CDR3 amino acids: CASSLRVSGYTF. As DNA, the CDR3 is TGTGCCAGCAGCTTAAGAGTTAGCGGCTACACCTTC.

Turning to this clone: At one boundary the junction diverges from the germline segment, which might be a read error. J is TRBJ2-1 and V is TRBV7-3, with 13 bases aligning to TRBD2. Germline-derived CDR1 and CDR2 are SGHTA and FQGTGA. The CDR3 consists of 15 residues. The CDR3, as DNA: TGTGCCAGCCGGAAACTAGCGGGAGGGGGGCATGAGAAGTTCTTC. Translating it yields CASRKLAGGGHEKFF. Variable domain in full (rest from reference TRBV7-3 and TRBJ2-1): GAGVSQTPSNKVTEKGKYVELRCDPISGHTALYWYRQSLGQGPEFLIYFQGTGAADDSGLPNDRFFAVRPEGSVSTLKIQRTERGDSAVYLCASRKLAGGGHEKFFGPGTRLTVL.

The chain recombines TRBV20-1 with TRBJ2-1; TRBD2 matches at 10 bases. Per germline, CDR1 DFQATT and CDR2 SNEGSKA (reference sequence). The V segment lost 1 base and the J segment 9 bases; nucleotides outside the gene matches: 12. The CDR3 contains 16 residues. DNA for the CDR3: TGCAGTGCTAGAGGACCTAAGAGCGGGAGGGCCGGTGAGCAGTTCTTC. Its protein is CSARGPKSGRAGEQFF.

This clone was counted many times. The same CDR3 arises from other DNA sequences in this sample as well. This chain joins TRBV24-1 and TRBJ2-1; D gene unclear. The ends were cut back, 5 bases at V and 10 bases at J, with 8 bases in the middle. The CDR3 consists of 11 residues. Germline CDR1 reads KGHDR; CDR2 reads SFDVKD. The CDR3 here is CATSVGREQFF. CDR3 sequence (DNA): TGTGCCACCAGTGTCGGGCGGGAGCAGTTCTTC.

This clone was detected many times. This chain joins TRBV20-1 and TRBJ1-3; D gene uncertain. Germline V lookup: CDR1 DFQATT, CDR2 SNEGSKA (reference sequence). The CDR3 has 15 amino acids. V lost 6 bases and J 0 bases, leaving 15 bases between the germline ends. CDR3 coding DNA: TGCAGTGCCTCCGGAGGCGCAGGCTCTGGAAACACCATATATTTT. It yields the protein CSASGGAGSGNTIYF.

This clone has only a few counts. This rearrangement joins TRBV12-3 or TRBV12-4 to TRBJ2-4, with D possibly being TRBD1 (5 bases). The CDR3 is made up of 17 amino acids. V lost 4 bases to trimming and J lost 3 bases, with 19 bases between them. CDR3 region: CASSWGHVYQGKNIQYF. For the CDR3, the DNA is TGTGCCAGCAGTTGGGGTCACGTCTATCAGGGCAAAAACATTCAGTACTTC.

At least ten counts were recorded for this clone. The chain couples TRBV30 to TRBJ2-1; D unclear. This CDR3 is built from 11 residues. V lost 5 bases, J lost 5 bases, and 7 bases lay in between. Looked up from germline, CDR1 is GTSNPN and CDR2 is SVGIG (reference sequence). CDR3 sequence (DNA): TGTGCCTGGGGCCAGGACAATGAGCAGTTCTTC. This gives the protein CAWGQDNEQFF.

There are a few counts of this clone. The junction departs from germline at one end; a sequencing error may be responsible. The rearrangement links TRBV20-1 to TRBJ2-7; perhaps TRBD1 as D (6 bases). This CDR3 has 11 amino acids. In germline, CDR1 is DFQATT, CDR2 SNEGSKA (reference sequence). The CDR3 here is CGARLRGEQYF. As DNA, the CDR3 is TGCGGTGCTAGACTCAGGGGTGAGCAGTACTTC.

This clone was detected only a few times. In this CDR3 the conserved last residue, phenylalanine or tryptophan, is missing, so a read error is likely. The V and J genes are TRBV27 and TRBJ2-5; no definite D call. This CDR3 has 13 residues. Per germline, CDR1 MNHEY and CDR2 SMNVEV (reference sequence). Between the trimmed V and J ends, which lost 3 bases and 2 bases, there was a span of 7 bases. The CDR3, as DNA: TGTGCCAGCAGTTTCGTATGGCAAGAGACCCAGTACTCC. This encodes CASSFVWQETQYS.

This clone came up many times. The V and J genes are TRBV6-1 and TRBJ2-7; TRBD1 aligns across 9 bases. The CDR3 is 17 amino acids. J lost 4 bases, V lost 6 bases, and 16 bases had no gene match. Germline CDR1 reads MNHNS; CDR2 reads SASEGT. This chain's CDR3 is CASRQAGQGFGLYEQYF. The CDR3 DNA follows: TGTGCCAGCAGGCAAGCCGGACAGGGGTTTGGATTATACGAGCAGTACTTC.

Only a few counts were recorded for this clone. The chain joins TRBV27 to TRBJ1-2, with D unclear. Trimming cost V 8 bases and J 2 bases, with 15 bases left between them. This CDR3 spans 14 amino acids. Germline CDR1 and CDR2: MNHEY and SMNVEV (reference sequence). The chain's CDR3 is CASGRANPNYGYTF. The CDR3 nucleotides read TGTGCCAGCGGCCGTGCTAACCCCAACTATGGCTACACCTTC.